This T cell receptor beta chain was documented in a study of shared clonotypes between healthy human individuals. Background on the study: A donor's plate count was three for CD4 naive and three for CD4 memory; CD8 naive had two and CD8 memory one.

Produced via immunoSEQ multiplex PCR; TCRdb's table is partial and in-frame only. Of around 2.1 million clones listed, about 93% are singletons. The naive CD8 population came from CD45RO-negative cells selected for CCR7, without terminally differentiated effector memory CD45RA+ cells. Participating donors were healthy, HIV-negative adults free of recent acute infections or vaccinations. The CDR3 covers 16 residues. CDR1 and CDR2 (germline): SQVTM, ANQGSEA. Deletions cut 0 bases from V and 3 bases from J, with 18 bases between. Regarding the study as a whole: Clonotypes that were shared across four donors made up roughly 5% of naive CD4 clonotypes. Clonotypes shared by all four donors outscored non-shared clonotypes in generation probability.

Turning to this clone: Its antigen is currently unknown.

The chain is built from TRBV29-1 and TRBJ2-7, with D possibly being TRBD2 (6 bases). Sample: naive CD8+ T cells from PBMCs. The TCR comes from a young man in good health. Some clones in this sample may be carry-over from other donors' samples. CDR3: CSVEDVDGGTLYEQYF. The CDR3 DNA sequence: TGCAGCGTTGAAGATGTGGACGGGGGAACACTCTACGAGCAGTACTTC.